This T cell receptor (beta chain) was profiled in a study of CD8+ T cells in alopecia areata. Study-wide results and caveats: Greater clonality was observed in lesional scalp samples, especially alopecia totalis/universalis, versus normal scalp. Among the 100 top clones, expanded CD8+ clones, like scalp clonality, were significantly decreased by tofacitinib.

The junction had 13 bases not matched to a gene; V was cut back by 5 bases and J by 4 bases. The CDR3 is 16 residues long. Germline V gene data show CDR1 as SEHNR and CDR2 as FQNEAQ (reference sequence). The treatment: oral pan-JAK inhibitor, 5-10 mg twice daily. A FACSAria was used to sort CD4+ and CD8+ T cells. These cells came from PBMCs. Extracted from the samples, RNA was reverse transcribed into cDNA to serve as the sequencing template. Assay used: immunoSEQ multiplex PCR; TCRdb lists only in-frame clones, some missing. The table lists more than 90,000 clones, about three fifths of them singletons. This clone was detected only a few times. Its antigen is unknown.

The chain uses TRBV7-9 and TRBJ1-1, with TRBD1 matching 7 bases. Sequenced here: CD8+ T cells sorted from blood, sampled at approximately week 61, from a patient treated with tofacitinib. The sequence came from a human donor with alopecia areata. The CDR3 DNA reads as TGTGCCAGCAGCATAATGGACTTTGACAGGGCCACTGAAGCTTTCTTT. This encodes CASSIMDFDRATEAFF.